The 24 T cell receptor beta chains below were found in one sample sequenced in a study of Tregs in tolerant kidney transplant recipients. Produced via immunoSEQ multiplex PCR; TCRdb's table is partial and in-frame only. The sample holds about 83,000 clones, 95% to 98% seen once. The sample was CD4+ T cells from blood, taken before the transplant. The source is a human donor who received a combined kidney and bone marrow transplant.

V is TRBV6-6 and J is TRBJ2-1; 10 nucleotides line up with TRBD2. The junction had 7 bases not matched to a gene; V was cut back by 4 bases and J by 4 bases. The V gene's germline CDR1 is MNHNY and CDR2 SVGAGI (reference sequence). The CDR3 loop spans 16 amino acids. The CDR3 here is CASSSSGTSAYNEQFF. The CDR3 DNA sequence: TGTGCCAGCAGTTCCTCCGGGACTAGCGCATACAATGAGCAGTTCTTC.

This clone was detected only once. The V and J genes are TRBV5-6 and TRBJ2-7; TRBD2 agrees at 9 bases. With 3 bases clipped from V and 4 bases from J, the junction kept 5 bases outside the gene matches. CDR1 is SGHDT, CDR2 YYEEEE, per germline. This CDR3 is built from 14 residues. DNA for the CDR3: TGTGCCAGCAGCTCAATAGCGGGAGTTTACGAGCAGTACTTC. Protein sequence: CASSSIAGVYEQYF.

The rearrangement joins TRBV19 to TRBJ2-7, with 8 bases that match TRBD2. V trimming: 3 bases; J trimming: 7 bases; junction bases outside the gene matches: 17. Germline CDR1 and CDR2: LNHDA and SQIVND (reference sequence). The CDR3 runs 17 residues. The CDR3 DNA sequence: TGTGCCAGTAGTATGGCCCTCCCTAGCCGGGAGGGCGAAGAGCAGTACTTC. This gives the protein CASSMALPSREGEEQYF.

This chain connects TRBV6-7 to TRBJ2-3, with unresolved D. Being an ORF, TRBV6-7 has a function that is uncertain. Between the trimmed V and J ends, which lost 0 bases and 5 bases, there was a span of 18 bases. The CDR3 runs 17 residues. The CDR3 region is CASSYSVIRVPRDTQYF. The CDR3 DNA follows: TGTGCCAGCAGTTACTCGGTTATAAGAGTACCAAGAGATACGCAGTATTTT.

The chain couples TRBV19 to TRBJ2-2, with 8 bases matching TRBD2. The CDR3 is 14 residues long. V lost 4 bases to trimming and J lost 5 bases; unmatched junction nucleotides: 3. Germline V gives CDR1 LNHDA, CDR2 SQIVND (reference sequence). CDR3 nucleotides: TGTGCCAGTAGTACCCTAGCGGGTACCGGGGAGCTGTTTTTT. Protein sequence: CASSTLAGTGELFF.

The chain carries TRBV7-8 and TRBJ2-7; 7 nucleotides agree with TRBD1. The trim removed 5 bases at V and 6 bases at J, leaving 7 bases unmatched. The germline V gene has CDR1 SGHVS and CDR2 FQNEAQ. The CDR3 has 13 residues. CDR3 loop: CASSRDRFGEQYF. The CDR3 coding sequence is TGTGCCAGCAGCAGGGACAGATTCGGCGAGCAGTACTTC.

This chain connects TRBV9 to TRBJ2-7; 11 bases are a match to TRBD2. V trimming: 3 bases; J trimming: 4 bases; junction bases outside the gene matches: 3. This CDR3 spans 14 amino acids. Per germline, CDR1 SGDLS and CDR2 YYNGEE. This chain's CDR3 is CASSEGLAAYEQYF. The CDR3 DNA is TGTGCCAGCAGCGAGGGACTAGCGGCTTACGAGCAGTACTTC.

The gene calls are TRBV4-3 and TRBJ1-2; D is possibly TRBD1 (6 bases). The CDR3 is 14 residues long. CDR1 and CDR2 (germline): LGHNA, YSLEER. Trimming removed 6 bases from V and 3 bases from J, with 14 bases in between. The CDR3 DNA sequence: TGCGCCAGCAGTATCGGGGGGCTCGACTATGGCTACACCTTC. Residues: CASSIGGLDYGYTF.

Here the CDR3 reads CASSLGVRDRGAFF. The CDR3 nucleotides read TGTGCCAGCAGCTTGGGTGTTCGGGACAGGGGGGCTTTCTTT. This sequence joins TRBV5-4 and TRBJ1-1; 11 bases align to TRBD1. The CDR3 covers 14 residues. Per germline, CDR1 SGHNT and CDR2 YYREEE (reference sequence). Trimming took 0 bases from V and 11 from J; bases not matched to a gene: 6.

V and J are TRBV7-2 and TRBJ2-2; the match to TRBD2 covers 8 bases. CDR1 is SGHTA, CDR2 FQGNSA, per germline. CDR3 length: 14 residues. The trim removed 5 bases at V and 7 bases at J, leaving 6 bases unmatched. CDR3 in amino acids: CASSVREGLGELFF. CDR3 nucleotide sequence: TGTGCCAGCAGCGTACGGGAGGGGCTCGGGGAGCTGTTTTTT.

CDR3 sequence reads: CASSSTGSYEQYF. CDR3 nucleotides: TGTGCCAGCAGCTCAACAGGTTCCTACGAGCAGTACTTC. The chain recombines TRBV5-6 with TRBJ2-7; a possible D gene is TRBD1 (5 bases). The CDR3 sequence is 13 residues long. Trimming shortened V by 3 bases and J by 1 base, and 8 bases separated the two germline ends. From germline, CDR1 is SGHDT and CDR2 YYEEEE.

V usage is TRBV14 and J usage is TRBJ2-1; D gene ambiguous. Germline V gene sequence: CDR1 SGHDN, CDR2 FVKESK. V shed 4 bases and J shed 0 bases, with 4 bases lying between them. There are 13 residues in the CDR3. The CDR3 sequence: CASSPSSYNEQFF. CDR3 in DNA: TGTGCCAGCAGCCCGAGCTCCTACAATGAGCAGTTCTTC.

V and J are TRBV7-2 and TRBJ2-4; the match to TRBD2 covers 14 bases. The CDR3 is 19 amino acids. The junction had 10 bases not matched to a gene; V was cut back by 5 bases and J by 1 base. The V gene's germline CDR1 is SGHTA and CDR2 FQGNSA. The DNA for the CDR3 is TGTGCCAGCAGCCTACGACTAGCGGGAGGGAGAGGGGCCAAAAACATTCAGTACTTC. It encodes CASSLRLAGGRGAKNIQYF.

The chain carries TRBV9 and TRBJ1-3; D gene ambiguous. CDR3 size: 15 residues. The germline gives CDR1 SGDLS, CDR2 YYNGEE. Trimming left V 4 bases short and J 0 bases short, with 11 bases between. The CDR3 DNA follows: TGTGCCAGCAGCAACACACCTGACTCTGGAAACACCATATATTTT. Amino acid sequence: CASSNTPDSGNTIYF. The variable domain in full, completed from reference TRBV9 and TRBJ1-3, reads DSGVTQTPKHLITATGQRVTLRCSPRSGDLSVYWYQQSLDQGLQFLIQYYNGEERAKGNILERFSAQQFPDLHSELNLSSLELGDSALYFCASSNTPDSGNTIYFGEGSWLTVV.

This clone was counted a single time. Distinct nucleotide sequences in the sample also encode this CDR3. The CDR3 coding sequence is TGTGCCAGCAGTGACCGGGACAGGGGCGGCTACACCTTC. Its protein is CASSDRDRGGYTF. This chain uses TRBV6-1 with TRBJ1-2, with TRBD1 matching over 10 bases. The CDR3 sequence is 13 residues long. The junction had 3 bases not matched to a gene; V was cut back by 3 bases and J by 8 bases. Per germline, CDR1 MNHNS and CDR2 SASEGT.

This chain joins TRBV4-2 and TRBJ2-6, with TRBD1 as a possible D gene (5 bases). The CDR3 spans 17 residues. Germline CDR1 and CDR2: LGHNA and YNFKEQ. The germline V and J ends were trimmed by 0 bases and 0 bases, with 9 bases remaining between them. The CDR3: CASSQDRQPSGANVLTF. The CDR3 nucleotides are TGTGCCAGCAGCCAAGACCGACAGCCCTCTGGGGCCAACGTCCTGACTTTC.

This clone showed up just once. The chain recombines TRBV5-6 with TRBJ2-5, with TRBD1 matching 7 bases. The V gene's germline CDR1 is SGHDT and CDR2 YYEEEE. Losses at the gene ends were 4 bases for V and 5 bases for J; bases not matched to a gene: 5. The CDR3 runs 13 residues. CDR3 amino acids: CASSATGVETQYF. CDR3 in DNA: TGTGCCAGCAGCGCCACAGGGGTGGAGACCCAGTACTTC.

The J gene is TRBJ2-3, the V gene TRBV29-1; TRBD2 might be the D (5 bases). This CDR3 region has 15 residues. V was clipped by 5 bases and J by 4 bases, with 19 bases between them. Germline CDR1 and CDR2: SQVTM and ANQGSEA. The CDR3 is CSVHSRLLGPDTQYF. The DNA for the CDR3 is TGCAGCGTTCACTCTAGACTACTAGGGCCAGATACGCAGTATTTT.

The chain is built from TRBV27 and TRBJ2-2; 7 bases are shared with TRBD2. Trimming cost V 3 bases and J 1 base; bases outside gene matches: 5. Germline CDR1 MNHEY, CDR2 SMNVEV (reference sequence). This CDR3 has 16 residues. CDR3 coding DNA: TGTGCCAGCAGTTTTTCCGGCGGGGGGAACACCGGGGAGCTGTTTTTT. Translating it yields CASSFSGGGNTGELFF.

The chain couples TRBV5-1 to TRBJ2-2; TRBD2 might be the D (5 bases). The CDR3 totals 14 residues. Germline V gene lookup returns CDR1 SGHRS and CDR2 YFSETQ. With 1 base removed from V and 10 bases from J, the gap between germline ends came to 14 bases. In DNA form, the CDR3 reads TGCGCCAGCAGCTTGTTCGGATCACGGGAGGAGCTGTTTTTT. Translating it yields CASSLFGSREELFF.

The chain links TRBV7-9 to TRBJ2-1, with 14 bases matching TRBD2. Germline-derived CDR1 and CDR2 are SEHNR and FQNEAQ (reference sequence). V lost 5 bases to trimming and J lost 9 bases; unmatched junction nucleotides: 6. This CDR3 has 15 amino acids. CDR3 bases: TGTGCCAGCAGCCCGGGACTAGCGGGGGCCTCTGAGCAGTTCTTC. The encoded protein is CASSPGLAGASEQFF.

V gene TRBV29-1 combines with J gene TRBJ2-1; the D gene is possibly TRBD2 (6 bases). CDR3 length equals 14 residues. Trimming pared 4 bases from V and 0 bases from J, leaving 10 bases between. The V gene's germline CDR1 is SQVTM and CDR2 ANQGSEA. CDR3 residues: CSVGGVSSYNEQFF. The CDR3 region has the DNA TGCAGCGTTGGGGGGGTCAGCTCCTACAATGAGCAGTTCTTC.

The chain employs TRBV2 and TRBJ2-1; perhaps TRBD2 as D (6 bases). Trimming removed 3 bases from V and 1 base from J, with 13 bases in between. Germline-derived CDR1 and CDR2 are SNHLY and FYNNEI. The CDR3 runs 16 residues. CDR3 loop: CASSDAAGRSYNEQFF. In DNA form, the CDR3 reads TGTGCCAGCAGTGATGCGGCGGGAAGGTCCTACAATGAGCAGTTCTTC.

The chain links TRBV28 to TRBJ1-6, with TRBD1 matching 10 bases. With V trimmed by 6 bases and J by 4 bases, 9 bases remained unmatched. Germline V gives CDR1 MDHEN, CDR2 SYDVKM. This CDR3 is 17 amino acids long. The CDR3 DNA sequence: TGTGCCAGCAGCTCCCTCGGACAGGGGGGATATAATTCACCCCTCCACTTT. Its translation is CASSSLGQGGYNSPLHF.